This T cell receptor (beta chain) was observed in a study of low-dose radiotherapy and immunotherapy resistance in tumors (dated by TCRdb to about 2022). Regarding the complete study: In Cohort 1, each fraction delivered 0.5 Gy every 2 weeks, and the prescribed total PTV dose was 6.5 Gy. Cohort 2 received 1 Gy per fraction every two weeks, with a total of 13 Gy over 26 weeks. Patients were given nivolumab as a 240 mg flat dose every two weeks and ipilimumab at 1 mg/kg every six weeks, with both drugs delivered intravenously. Cyclophosphamide 200 mg/m2 was given intravenously every two weeks, one day before each radiation and immunotherapy administration. Aspirin 300 mg was taken orally once daily by patients for four cycles, starting on cycle 1 day 1. Trial participants were not randomized into treatment groups. Eight patients were included in the translational analysis, namely three from the first dose cohort plus the first five from the second dose cohort.

First-strand cDNA was synthesized using Superscript III and a set of TRAV- and TRBV-specific primers, so that both TCRalpha and TCRbeta chains were covered. TCRs were amplified with Phusion for around 20 PCR cycles, with a constant-region primer paired with the adapter attached to the V primers. The isolated mRNA was amplified using the MessageAmp II aRNA Amplification Kit, with in vitro transcription performed for around 16 hours at 37 degrees C. mRNA for TCR sequencing was isolated with the Dynabeads mRNA DIRECT Purification Kit. Indexed Illumina adapters were added in a second roughly 26-cycle Phusion PCR, and the resulting products were purified with AMPure XP beads. Under the source paper's analysis protocol: Using custom Perl scripts, TCR sequences that encoded the same protein were pooled, out-of-frame sequences were dropped, and the abundance of each clonotype was calculated. TCR sequences supported by only a single read were excluded from analysis. Repertoire metrics included Shannon entropy, Gini index, clonality, richness, and frequency of TCRs shared between repertoires. TCRdb's own reprocessing of the public reads used fastp at Q25 and MiXCR and kept productive beta chains. When rows share a CDR3 protein, they turn into one entry using the most common DNA and genes. The V and J calls, along with clone size, are taken from TCRdb and not from the paper's own processing. This sample has fewer than 7,500 distinct CDR3 sequences in its table, and 84% of those were observed once. Of the sample, roughly 6% is held by the ten largest clones.

Of note for this clonotype: Its antigen remains unidentified. No clone much larger than this one lies a single base away; base qualities are absent.

V lost 4 bases and J lost 4 bases; the stretch between them is 8 bases long. The CDR1 and CDR2 encoded by the germline V gene are ENHRY and SYGVKD. The CDR3 has 13 amino acids, counting the end cysteine and phenylalanine. This entry keeps only the CDR3 DNA: 39 bases, framed from base 1. The donors took part in RACIN, a single-arm, phase I, dose-escalation trial that combined nivolumab, ipilimumab, aspirin, low-dose cyclophosphamide and low-dose radiotherapy. Patients with advanced, TIL-negative solid tumors were considered eligible. The receptor's source is a human donor with advanced metastatic prostate, ovarian, gallbladder or colorectal cancer (not recorded which). This table probably holds off-target reads from a library built for another chain. The V and J genes are TRBV10-3 and TRBJ1-5, with the D gene uncertain. For the CDR3, the sequence is CAISGAKNQPQHF. The DNA sequence follows: TGTGCCATCAGTGGAGCGAAGAATCAGCCCCAGCATTTT.